The rows below give T cell receptor beta chains drawn from one sample of a study of vaccination effects on CD4 cells after COVID-19. The protocol was immunoSEQ multiplex PCR, while the TCRdb copy is restricted to in-frame clones and leaves out a portion. Of around 71,000 clones listed, roughly 70% are singletons. Their specific antigens are unknown. The sequencing here drew on CD4+ T cells from PBMCs cultured with HCoV-OC43 spike peptides, taken before COVID-19 vaccination. These receptors were collected from a human donor who received a COVID-19 vaccine. Each CDR3 is given with its conserved first and last residue. The order of the fields is V gene, D gene, clone size, J gene, CDR3 DNA, CDR3 protein. A D gene is named only where the DNA matches it firmly. Some rows have no size entry. The others give once, few or many, or a class for an expanded clone.

v_call: TRBV5-1
d_call: -
clone_size: -
j_call: TRBJ2-2
cdr3_nt: TGCGCCAGCAGCTTGGCACGCGGCGTACTGAGCGGGGAGCTGTTTTTT
cdr3_aa: CASSLARGVLSGELFF

v_call: TRBV6-5
d_call: -
clone_size: -
j_call: TRBJ2-5
cdr3_nt: TGTGCCAGCAGTTACTCTTACAAACTAGAACTGTACTTC
cdr3_aa: CASSYSYKLELYF

v_call: TRBV15
d_call: TRBD1
clone_size: -
j_call: TRBJ2-3
cdr3_nt: TGTGCCACCAGCAGGGGGCCAAGGGACAGGGTGGCAGATACGCAGTATTTT
cdr3_aa: CATSRGPRDRVADTQYF

v_call: TRBV3-1/TRBV3-2
d_call: TRBD1
clone_size: -
j_call: TRBJ1-4
cdr3_nt: TGTGCCAGCAGCCGGGACCCAGGGGGCGCAACTAATGAAAAACTGTTTTTT
cdr3_aa: CASSRDPGGATNEKLFF

v_call: TRBV10-2
d_call: -
clone_size: -
j_call: TRBJ2-5
cdr3_nt: TGCGCCAGCAGTGAGTCGTTGGGGTGGTTAGTGAGGGAGACCCAGTACTTC
cdr3_aa: CASSESLGWLVRETQYF

v_call: TRBV6-5
d_call: -
clone_size: -
j_call: TRBJ1-3
cdr3_nt: TGTGCCAGCAGTTCCGTGCAGGGTAGAGACACCATATATTTT
cdr3_aa: CASSSVQGRDTIYF

v_call: TRBV5-1
d_call: TRBD2
clone_size: -
j_call: TRBJ2-3
cdr3_nt: TGCGCCAGCAGCTTGGAAGCGGGGGGCGCCACAGATACGCAGTATTTT
cdr3_aa: CASSLEAGGATDTQYF

v_call: TRBV24-1
d_call: -
clone_size: -
j_call: TRBJ2-1
cdr3_nt: TGTGCCACCAGTGATTTCTACCCGGCCTCCTACAATGAGCAGTTCTTC
cdr3_aa: CATSDFYPASYNEQFF

v_call: TRBV7-2
d_call: TRBD2
clone_size: -
j_call: TRBJ2-5
cdr3_nt: TGTGCCAGCAGCTACCCGGGACTAGCGGTGGGGGTGACGTTAACCCAGTACTTC
cdr3_aa: CASSYPGLAVGVTLTQYF

v_call: TRBV6-4
d_call: TRBD1
clone_size: -
j_call: TRBJ1-3
cdr3_nt: TGTGCCAGCAGTCCCGGGACAGGACTCTCTGGAAACACCATATATTTT
cdr3_aa: CASSPGTGLSGNTIYF

v_call: TRBV29-1
d_call: -
clone_size: few
j_call: TRBJ2-3
cdr3_nt: TGTAAACCCCCGAGGTCCGCAGATACGCAGTATTTT
cdr3_aa: CKPPRSADTQYF

v_call: TRBV27
d_call: -
clone_size: few
j_call: TRBJ1-4
cdr3_nt: TGTGCCAGCAGTGCGCAGGGTTTGACTAATGAAAAACTGTTTTTT
cdr3_aa: CASSAQGLTNEKLFF

v_call: TRBV4-3
d_call: -
clone_size: -
j_call: TRBJ2-3
cdr3_nt: TGCGCCAGCAGCCAAGATCCGCAGGGGTCAGATACGCAGTATTTT
cdr3_aa: CASSQDPQGSDTQYF

v_call: TRBV6-5
d_call: -
clone_size: -
j_call: TRBJ1-1
cdr3_nt: TGTGCCAGCAGGCGTGAGGGAGGGGCTGAAGCTTTCTTT
cdr3_aa: CASRREGGAEAFF

v_call: TRBV6-5
d_call: -
clone_size: -
j_call: TRBJ2-5
cdr3_nt: TGTGCCAGCAGGCCATACAAGGCAGGCCAAGAGACCCAGTACTTC
cdr3_aa: CASRPYKAGQETQYF

v_call: TRBV7-2
d_call: TRBD2
clone_size: -
j_call: TRBJ2-1
cdr3_nt: TGTGCCAGCAGCTTAAATCCGCGGGGGGGCGGGAATGAGCAGTTCTTC
cdr3_aa: CASSLNPRGGGNEQFF

v_call: TRBV5-1
d_call: -
clone_size: once
j_call: TRBJ2-5
cdr3_nt: TGCGCCAGCAGCTTGGGACAAGAGACCCAGTACTTC
cdr3_aa: CASSLGQETQYF

v_call: TRBV28
d_call: -
clone_size: -
j_call: TRBJ1-2
cdr3_nt: TGTGCCAGCAGCGACAGCTATGGCTACACCTTC
cdr3_aa: CASSDSYGYTF

v_call: TRBV2
d_call: TRBD1
clone_size: -
j_call: TRBJ1-2
cdr3_nt: TGTGCCAGCAGCGAACGACAGGGTTGGGGAGGCTACACCTTC
cdr3_aa: CASSERQGWGGYTF

v_call: TRBV5-1
d_call: -
clone_size: -
j_call: TRBJ1-4
cdr3_nt: TGCGCCAGCAGATTCTACCCCCGGGGGGCGGATGAAAAACTGTTTTTT
cdr3_aa: CASRFYPRGADEKLFF

v_call: TRBV5-1
d_call: -
clone_size: -
j_call: TRBJ2-5
cdr3_nt: TGCGCCAGCAGCTTTACGGAGGAGACCCAGTACTTC
cdr3_aa: CASSFTEETQYF

v_call: TRBV7-2
d_call: -
clone_size: -
j_call: TRBJ1-6
cdr3_nt: TGTGCCAGCAGCCTACTGAGGAGGAATTCACCCCTCCACTTT
cdr3_aa: CASSLLRRNSPLHF

v_call: TRBV6-5
d_call: -
clone_size: -
j_call: TRBJ1-2
cdr3_nt: TGTGCCAGCAGTTGGCAGGGTGGACCCTATGGCTACACCTTC
cdr3_aa: CASSWQGGPYGYTF

v_call: TRBV12-5
d_call: -
clone_size: few
j_call: TRBJ1-2
cdr3_nt: TGTGCTAGTGGTTTGGGGGGAGAAAGCTATGGCTACACCTTC
cdr3_aa: CASGLGGESYGYTF

v_call: TRBV6-4
d_call: -
clone_size: -
j_call: TRBJ2-3
cdr3_nt: TGTGCCAGCAGTGACTCGAGAGGCCAGGGTCATGATACGCAGTATTTT
cdr3_aa: CASSDSRGQGHDTQYF

v_call: TRBV3-1/TRBV3-2
d_call: -
clone_size: -
j_call: TRBJ1-3
cdr3_nt: TGTGCCAGCAGCCAAGGGGAGGGTTCCATATATTTT
cdr3_aa: CASSQGEGSIYF

v_call: TRBV18
d_call: -
clone_size: -
j_call: TRBJ2-5
cdr3_nt: TGTGCCAGCTCACCAACACAGTCCAGGGAAGAGACCCAGTACTTC
cdr3_aa: CASSPTQSREETQYF

v_call: TRBV30
d_call: -
clone_size: -
j_call: TRBJ2-5
cdr3_nt: TGTGCCTGGAGTGTATATGCTGGGGAGACCCAGTACTTC
cdr3_aa: CAWSVYAGETQYF

v_call: TRBV9
d_call: -
clone_size: -
j_call: TRBJ1-2
cdr3_nt: TGTGCCAGCAGCGTATCAGGGTCCTATGGCTACACCTTC
cdr3_aa: CASSVSGSYGYTF

v_call: TRBV3-1/TRBV3-2
d_call: -
clone_size: -
j_call: TRBJ1-1
cdr3_nt: TGTGCCAGCAGCCAGGGCCACAGGGCAGACACTGAAGCTTTCTTT
cdr3_aa: CASSQGHRADTEAFF

v_call: TRBV19
d_call: TRBD1
clone_size: few
j_call: TRBJ2-2
cdr3_nt: TGTGCCAGTAGCCGAGACGGGACAGCGACGAACACCGGGGAGCTGTTTTTT
cdr3_aa: CASSRDGTATNTGELFF

v_call: TRBV11-2
d_call: -
clone_size: -
j_call: TRBJ2-2
cdr3_nt: TGTGCCAGCAGCTTAGCGTCTCGAACATTTCACACCGGGGAGCTGTTTTTT
cdr3_aa: CASSLASRTFHTGELFF

v_call: TRBV13
d_call: TRBD1
clone_size: -
j_call: TRBJ2-1
cdr3_nt: TGTGCCAGCAGCGGACAGGGTTCCAGGTCCTACAATGAGCAGTTCTTC
cdr3_aa: CASSGQGSRSYNEQFF

v_call: TRBV2
d_call: -
clone_size: -
j_call: TRBJ1-2
cdr3_nt: TGTGCCAGCAGTCTTGGACAAGGAGTTAGTATCGGCTACACCTTC
cdr3_aa: CASSLGQGVSIGYTF

v_call: TRBV30
d_call: -
clone_size: -
j_call: TRBJ2-5
cdr3_nt: TGTGCCTGGAGTGAGGCCAGAAGTATTAAAGAGACCCAGTACTTC
cdr3_aa: CAWSEARSIKETQYF

v_call: TRBV18
d_call: -
clone_size: -
j_call: TRBJ2-5
cdr3_nt: TGTGCCAGCTCCACATACAGCCAAGAGACCCAGTACTTC
cdr3_aa: CASSTYSQETQYF

v_call: TRBV24-1
d_call: TRBD2
clone_size: -
j_call: TRBJ2-5
cdr3_nt: TGTGCCACCAGTTTTGGGGGGGGGCAAGAGACCCAGTACTTC
cdr3_aa: CATSFGGGQETQYF

v_call: TRBV7-6
d_call: -
clone_size: -
j_call: TRBJ1-1
cdr3_nt: TGTGCCAGCAGCTTAGTGTCGGTGATGAACACTGAAGCTTTCTTT
cdr3_aa: CASSLVSVMNTEAFF

v_call: TRBV27
d_call: -
clone_size: -
j_call: TRBJ1-1
cdr3_nt: TGTGCCAGCAGTACCCGAACCGGGGCCTTTAAAATGAACACTGAAGCTTTCTTT
cdr3_aa: CASSTRTGAFKMNTEAFF

v_call: TRBV5-6
d_call: -
clone_size: -
j_call: TRBJ2-1
cdr3_nt: TGTGCCAGCAGCTTGGGTAGGCTAGAGCAGTTCTTC
cdr3_aa: CASSLGRLEQFF

v_call: TRBV5-1
d_call: -
clone_size: -
j_call: TRBJ1-2
cdr3_nt: TGCGCCAGCAGCTTGGATATAGGAGGGAGTGGCTGCACCTTC
cdr3_aa: CASSLDIGGSGCTF

v_call: TRBV7-9
d_call: -
clone_size: -
j_call: TRBJ1-5
cdr3_nt: TGTGCCAGCAGCTGGGGCGGGAACAATCAGCCCCAGCATTTT
cdr3_aa: CASSWGGNNQPQHF

v_call: TRBV7-3
d_call: -
clone_size: -
j_call: TRBJ2-2
cdr3_nt: TGTGCCAGCAGCTCCCAGGGGCCTGCGAACACCGGGGAGCTGTTTTTT
cdr3_aa: CASSSQGPANTGELFF

v_call: TRBV6-1
d_call: -
clone_size: once
j_call: TRBJ1-5
cdr3_nt: TGTGCCAGCAGTGAAGCGCGATCTCAGCCCCAGCATTTT
cdr3_aa: CASSEARSQPQHF

v_call: TRBV24-1
d_call: -
clone_size: -
j_call: TRBJ2-3
cdr3_nt: TGTGCCACCAGTGACGGGGAATTAACTAGCACAGATACGCAGTATTTT
cdr3_aa: CATSDGELTSTDTQYF

v_call: TRBV18
d_call: TRBD1
clone_size: once
j_call: TRBJ2-3
cdr3_nt: TGTGCCAGCTCACCCGTGAAGGGGGCGCCGGGCACAGATACGCAGTATTTT
cdr3_aa: CASSPVKGAPGTDTQYF

v_call: TRBV24-1
d_call: -
clone_size: -
j_call: TRBJ2-3
cdr3_nt: TGTGCCACCAGTGCGCAGACCACTAGCACAGATACGCAGTATTTT
cdr3_aa: CATSAQTTSTDTQYF

v_call: TRBV9
d_call: TRBD2
clone_size: few
j_call: TRBJ2-5
cdr3_nt: TGTGCCAGCAGCGGCGGGACTAAAGAGACCCAGTACTTC
cdr3_aa: CASSGGTKETQYF

v_call: TRBV6-2/TRBV6-3
d_call: TRBD2
clone_size: few
j_call: TRBJ2-2
cdr3_nt: TGTGCCAGCAGTACCCGGACTAGCGGGGGGGCCACGCCCGGGGAGCTGTTTTTT
cdr3_aa: CASSTRTSGGATPGELFF

v_call: TRBV19
d_call: TRBD1
clone_size: -
j_call: TRBJ1-5
cdr3_nt: TGTGCCAGTAGTAAGACTGGACAGGGAGATCAGCCCCAGCATTTT
cdr3_aa: CASSKTGQGDQPQHF

v_call: TRBV5-1
d_call: TRBD2
clone_size: once
j_call: TRBJ2-5
cdr3_nt: TGCGCCAGCAGCTTGGGAGCAGCGGGGGCAGGCGAGACCCAGTACTTC
cdr3_aa: CASSLGAAGAGETQYF

v_call: TRBV30
d_call: -
clone_size: -
j_call: TRBJ1-2
cdr3_nt: TGTGCCTGGAGTGCCTTACAGGGCCTCCTAAACTATGGCTACACCTTC
cdr3_aa: CAWSALQGLLNYGYTF

v_call: TRBV5-1
d_call: TRBD1
clone_size: -
j_call: TRBJ1-1
cdr3_nt: TGCGCCAGCAGCCTGGACAGGGACGACGCTGAAGCTTTCTTT
cdr3_aa: CASSLDRDDAEAFF

v_call: TRBV5-6
d_call: -
clone_size: -
j_call: TRBJ1-5
cdr3_nt: TGTGCCAGCAGCCCAGGTTGGGGGCCTCATCAGCCCCAGCATTTT
cdr3_aa: CASSPGWGPHQPQHF